Listed below are T cell receptor beta chains from one sample, sequenced in a study of Graves' ophthalmopathy and Graves' hyperthyroidism. TCRdb redid the calling of the multiplex PCR reads with MiXCR, one entry per CDR3 protein. This sample has 200,000 to 300,000 distinct CDR3 sequences, with 45% to 55% found just once. What was sequenced was peripheral blood. The source of these receptors is an adult man with Graves' ophthalmopathy. The conserved cysteine and the conserved F or W are not part of the CDR3 here.

TRBV7-9	13	TRBJ1-6	ASSLEGSANSPLH
TRBV20-1	11	TRBJ1-1	SARGQGGPEAF
TRBV7-9	14	TRBJ2-2	ASSFLDSPNTGELF
TRBV7-6	9	TRBJ2-7	ASSLEDEQY
TRBV4-3	12	TRBJ2-7	ASSQPLAGGSRY
TRBV6-5	11	TRBJ1-1	ASIGASYTEAF
TRBV20-1	11	TRBJ2-5	SARSGLSVTQY
TRBV28	9	TRBJ2-7	ASSSRTEQY
TRBV20-1	10	TRBJ2-7	SAAWATYEQY
TRBV10-3	11	TRBJ2-7	AISGGQNYEQY
TRBV7-2	15	TRBJ2-3	ASSLASVTVPAATQY
TRBV2	11	TRBJ2-7	ASKVRGPIEQY
TRBV7-6	12	TRBJ2-5	ASSLAGGSETQY
TRBV20-1	12	TRBJ1-2	SAEGGGFDYGYT
TRBV9	11	TRBJ2-7	ASSSLVSREQY
TRBV12-3/TRBV12-4	14	TRBJ2-5	ASSSGSSQPRETQY
TRBV20-1	9	TRBJ2-5	SAPRGETQY
TRBV29-1	11	TRBJ1-1	SAEDTEYTEAF
TRBV7-9	11	TRBJ2-3	ASSPRAGDTQY
TRBV2	12	TRBJ1-4	ASSWTGGYEKLF
TRBV9	11	TRBJ1-2	ASSVPGNYGYT
TRBV7-9	11	TRBJ1-1	ASSLSGATEAF
TRBV25-1	13	TRBJ1-2	ASSESGTGDGGYT
TRBV4-1	11	TRBJ2-7	ASSQEASYEQY
TRBV7-8	12	TRBJ2-7	ASTVRGHSYEQY
TRBV20-1	13	TRBJ1-4	SAEYPRDPNEKLF
TRBV10-2	11	TRBJ2-7	ASRTGQNYEQY
TRBV24-1	12	TRBJ2-5	ATSDFTGLETQY
TRBV7-8	12	TRBJ2-2	ASSLGKNSGELF
TRBV7-2	9	TRBJ2-5	ASISSETQY
TRBV7-6	12	TRBJ1-4	ASSFGTVHEKLF
TRBV29-1	10	TRBJ2-7	SWGQGPYEQY
TRBV20-1	9	TRBJ2-2	SAPGSGELF